This TCR beta chain was captured by sequencing in a study of blood T cell repertoires in COVID-19. Study-wide context: Donors in the United States, Italy and Spain gave samples during acute or convalescent COVID-19. The cDNA or gDNA used as material had been derived from T cells, B-cell-depleted T cells, or PBMCs.

The length of the CDR3 is 15 residues. V was shortened by 2 bases and J by 8 bases, with 16 bases between the two germline ends. CDR1 and CDR2 (germline): SNHLY, FYNNEI. Authors' methods: Amplification of reference gene primers was used by the study to estimate nucleated cell counts. Clones were read by immunoSEQ multiplex PCR, and TCRdb kept only the in-frame ones, dropping some. V, J and clone size reflect that table, while D and trimming were determined from the DNA. The data show roughly 53,000 clones, around four fifths seen once. Sequences were obtained from peripheral blood. The chain uses TRBV2 and TRBJ2-1; maybe TRBD1 (6 bases). This receptor was taken from a man aged 45-65 years with acute or convalescent COVID-19. CDR3 coding DNA: TGTGCCAGCAGTGAATCACAGGGCGGCAGGGATGAGCAGTTCTTC. Translation: CASSESQGGRDEQFF.